This record covers a single TCR beta chain. What it recognizes is unknown. Germline V lookup: CDR1 MDHEN, CDR2 SYDVKM. Deletions cut 5 bases from V and 0 bases from J, with 11 bases between. This CDR3 has 15 residues. This sample is drawn from a study of T cell responses to AZD1222 COVID-19 vaccine. Study-wide results and limits: The breadth and depth of Spike-specific TCRs increased once two AZD1222 doses had been given. Just a handful of people given AZD1222 tested seropositive at baseline.

Using immunoSEQ multiplex PCR, the repertoire was profiled, and TCRdb retains in-frame clones only, with some absent. Among roughly 100,000 clones listed, approximately 89% were seen once. Sequences were derived from peripheral blood, sampled on day 0 of AZD1222 vaccination. J is TRBJ2-4 and V is TRBV28, with D perhaps being TRBD1 or TRBD2 (5 bases each). This sequence originates from an adult in good health. The CDR3 DNA reads as TGTGCCAGCAGTCCCGGGGCACTAGCCAAAAACATTCAGTACTTC. Protein sequence: CASSPGALAKNIQYF. Complete variable domain (other parts from reference TRBV28 and TRBJ2-4): DVKVTQSSRYLVKRTGEKVFLECVQDMDHENMFWYRQDPGLGLRLIYFSYDVKMKEKGDIPEGYSVSREKKERFSLILESASTNQTSMYLCASSPGALAKNIQYFGAGTRLSVL.